Reported below is one TCR beta chain. Its specificity is unknown. Those who donated, Caucasian adults without exception, all lived in Nashville, Tennessee. CDR1 and CDR2 (germline): MDHEN, SYDVKM. V lost 6 bases, J lost 3 bases, and 21 bases lay in between. This CDR3 spans 17 amino acids. Data came from immunoSEQ multiplex PCR; TCRdb stores just in-frame clones and leaves some out. The table includes some 200,000 clones, 85% to 95% detected once. This entry comes from a study of shared clonotypes between healthy human individuals. General study findings and limits: Around 5% was the fraction of naive CD4 clonotypes found shared across a few donors.

The gene calls are TRBV28 and TRBJ1-5; D might be TRBD1 (5 bases). The sequencing sample was made of naive CD4+ T cells sorted from blood. Specified subset: CD45RA+ positively selected. This receptor was identified in a woman aged 25 to 39 in good health. The CDR3 reads CASRLGAGLPFNQPQHF. The CDR3, as DNA: TGTGCCAGCAGATTAGGGGCCGGCCTTCCATTCAATCAGCCCCAGCATTTT.